The present entry profiles one TCR beta chain with its context. The target antigen is unknown. Produced via immunoSEQ multiplex PCR; TCRdb's table is partial and in-frame only. Of 80,000 to 130,000 clones in the sample, about 87% were seen once. The sample originates from a study of T cell responses to AZD1222 COVID-19 vaccine. General study points: White British people made up most donors, females outnumbered males, and clonal diversity was possibly underestimated. Spike-specific TCR breadth and depth grew following two AZD1222 doses. Spike was spanned by vaccine-associated CD4 TCRs, which were dominant at 160-218 and 743-854.

This specimen was peripheral blood, taken on day 0 of AZD1222 vaccination. The origin of this receptor is an adult in good health.

DNA for the CDR3: TGTGCCACCAGTCGAACACGGGTGGGCACAGATACGCAGTATTTT. It codes for CATSRTRVGTDTQYF. The chain carries TRBV24-1 and TRBJ2-3; D unresolved. Trimming shortened V by 6 bases and J by 1 base, and 13 bases separated the two germline ends. The CDR3 runs to 15 residues. CDR1 KGHDR and CDR2 SFDVKD come from the germline V gene.